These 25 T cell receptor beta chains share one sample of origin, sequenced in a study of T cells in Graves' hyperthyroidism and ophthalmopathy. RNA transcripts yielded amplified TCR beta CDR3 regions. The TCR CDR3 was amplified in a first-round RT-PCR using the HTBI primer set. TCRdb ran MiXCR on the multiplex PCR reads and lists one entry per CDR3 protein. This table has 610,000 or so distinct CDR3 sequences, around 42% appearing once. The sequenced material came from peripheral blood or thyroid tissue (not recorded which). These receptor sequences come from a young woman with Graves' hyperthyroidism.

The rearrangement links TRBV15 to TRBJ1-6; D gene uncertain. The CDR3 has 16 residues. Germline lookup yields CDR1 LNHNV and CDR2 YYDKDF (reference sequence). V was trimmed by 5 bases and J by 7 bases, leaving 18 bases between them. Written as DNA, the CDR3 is TGTGCCACCAGCGGTCGACTAGCGGGAGGAAATTCACCCCTCCACTTT. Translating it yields CATSGRLAGGNSPLHF.

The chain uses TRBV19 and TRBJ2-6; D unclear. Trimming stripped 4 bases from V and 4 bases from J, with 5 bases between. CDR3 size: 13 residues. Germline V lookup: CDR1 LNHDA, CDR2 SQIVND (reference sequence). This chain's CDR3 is CASSSQGANVLTF. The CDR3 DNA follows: TGTGCCAGTAGTAGCCAGGGGGCCAACGTCCTGACTTTC. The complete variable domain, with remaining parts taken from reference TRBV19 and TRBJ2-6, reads DGGITQSPKYLFRKEGQNVTLSCEQNLNHDAMYWYRQDPGQGLRLIYYSQIVNDFQKGDIAEGYSVSREKKESFPLTVTSAQKNPTAFYLCASSSQGANVLTFGAGSRLTVL.

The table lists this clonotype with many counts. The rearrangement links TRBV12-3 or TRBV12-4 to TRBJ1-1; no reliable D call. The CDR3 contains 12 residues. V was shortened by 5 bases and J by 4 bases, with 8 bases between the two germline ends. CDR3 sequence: CASSNRATEAFF. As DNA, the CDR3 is TGTGCCAGCAGTAACAGAGCCACTGAAGCTTTCTTT.

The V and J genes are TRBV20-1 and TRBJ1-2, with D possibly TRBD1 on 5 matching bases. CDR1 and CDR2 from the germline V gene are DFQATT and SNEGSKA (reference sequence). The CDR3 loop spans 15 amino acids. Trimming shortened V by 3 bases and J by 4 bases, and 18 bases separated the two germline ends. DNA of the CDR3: TGCAGTGCTAGTAGGGTCGTGGGGGGAACCTATGGCTACACCTTC. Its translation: CSASRVVGGTYGYTF.

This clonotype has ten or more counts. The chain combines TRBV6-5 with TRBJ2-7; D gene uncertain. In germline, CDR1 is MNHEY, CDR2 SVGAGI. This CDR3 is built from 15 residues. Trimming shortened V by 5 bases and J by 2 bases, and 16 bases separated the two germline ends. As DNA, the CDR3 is TGTGCCAGCAGTGAACCAGCAGGATCTACCTACGAGCAGTACTTC. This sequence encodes CASSEPAGSTYEQYF.

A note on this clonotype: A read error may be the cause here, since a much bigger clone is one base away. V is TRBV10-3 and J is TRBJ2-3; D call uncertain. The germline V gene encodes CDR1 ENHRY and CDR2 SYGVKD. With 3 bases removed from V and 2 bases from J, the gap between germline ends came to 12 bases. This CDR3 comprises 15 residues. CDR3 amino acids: CAISDLGSNTDTQYF. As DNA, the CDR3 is TGTGCCATCAGTGACCTGGGCAGTAACACAGATACGCAGTATTTT.

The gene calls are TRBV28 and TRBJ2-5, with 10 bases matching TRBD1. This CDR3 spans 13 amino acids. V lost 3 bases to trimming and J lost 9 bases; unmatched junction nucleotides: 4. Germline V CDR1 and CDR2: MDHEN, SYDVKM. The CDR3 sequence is CASSLGDRGPQYF. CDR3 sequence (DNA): TGTGCCAGCAGTTTGGGGGACAGGGGTCCCCAGTACTTC.

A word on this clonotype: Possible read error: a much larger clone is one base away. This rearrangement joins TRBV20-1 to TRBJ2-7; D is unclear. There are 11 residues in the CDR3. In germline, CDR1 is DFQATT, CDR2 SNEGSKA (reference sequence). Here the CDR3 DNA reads TGCAGTGCTAGAGATATTTACGATCAGTACTTC. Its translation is CSARDIYDQYF.

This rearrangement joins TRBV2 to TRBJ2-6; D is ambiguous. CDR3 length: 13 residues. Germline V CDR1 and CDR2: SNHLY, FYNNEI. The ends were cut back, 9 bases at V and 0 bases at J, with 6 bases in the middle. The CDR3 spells CASGSSGANVLTF. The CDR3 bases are TGTGCCAGTGGGTCCTCTGGGGCCAACGTCCTGACTTTC.

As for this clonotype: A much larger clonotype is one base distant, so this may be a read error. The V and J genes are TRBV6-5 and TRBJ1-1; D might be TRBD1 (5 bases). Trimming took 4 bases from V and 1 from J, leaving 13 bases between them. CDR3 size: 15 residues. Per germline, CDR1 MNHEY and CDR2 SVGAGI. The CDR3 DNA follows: TGTGCCAGCAGTTCTGGGGCACCCTGGAACACTGAAGCTTTCTTT. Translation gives CASSSGAPWNTEAFF.

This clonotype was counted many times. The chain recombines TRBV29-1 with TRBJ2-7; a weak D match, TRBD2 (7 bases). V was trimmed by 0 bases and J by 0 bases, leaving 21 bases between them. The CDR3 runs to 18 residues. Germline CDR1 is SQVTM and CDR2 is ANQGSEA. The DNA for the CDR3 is TGCAGCGTTGAAGATCCCAAGGGGGGGACCTCTTCCTCCTACGAGCAGTACTTC. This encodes CSVEDPKGGTSSSYEQYF.

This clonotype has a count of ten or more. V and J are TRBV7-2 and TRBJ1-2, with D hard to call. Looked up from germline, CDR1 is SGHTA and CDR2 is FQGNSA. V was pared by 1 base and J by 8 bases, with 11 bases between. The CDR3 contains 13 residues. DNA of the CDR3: TGTGCCAGCAGCTTAGTGGCAGGTTGGGGCTACACCTTC. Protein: CASSLVAGWGYTF.

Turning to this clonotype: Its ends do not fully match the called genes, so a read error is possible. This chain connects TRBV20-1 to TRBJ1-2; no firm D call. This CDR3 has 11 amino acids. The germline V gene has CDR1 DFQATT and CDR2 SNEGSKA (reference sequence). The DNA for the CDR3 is TGCAGTGCTGGACTAGCGGTGCGATACTCCTTC. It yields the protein CSAGLAVRYSF.

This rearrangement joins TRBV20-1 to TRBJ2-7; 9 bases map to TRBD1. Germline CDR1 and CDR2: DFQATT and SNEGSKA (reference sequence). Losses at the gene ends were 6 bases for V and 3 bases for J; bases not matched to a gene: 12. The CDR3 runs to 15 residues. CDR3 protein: CSAANPGTGNYEQYF. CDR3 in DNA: TGCAGTGCCGCGAACCCCGGGACAGGGAACTACGAGCAGTACTTC.

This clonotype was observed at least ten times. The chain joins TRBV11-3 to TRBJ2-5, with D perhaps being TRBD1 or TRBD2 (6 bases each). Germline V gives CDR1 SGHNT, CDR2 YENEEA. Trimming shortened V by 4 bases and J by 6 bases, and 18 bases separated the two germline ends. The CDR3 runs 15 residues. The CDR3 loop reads CASSSVGGGWKTQYF. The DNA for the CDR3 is TGTGCCAGCAGCTCCGTCGGAGGGGGGTGGAAGACCCAGTACTTC.

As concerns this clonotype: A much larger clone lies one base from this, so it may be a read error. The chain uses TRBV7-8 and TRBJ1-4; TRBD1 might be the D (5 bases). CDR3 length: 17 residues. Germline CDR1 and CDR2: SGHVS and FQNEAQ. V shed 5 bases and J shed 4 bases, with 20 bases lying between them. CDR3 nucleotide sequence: TGTGCCAGCAGCCCCCTCCCCACCGGGGCTAATAATGAAAAACTGTTTTTT. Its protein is CASSPLPTGANNEKLFF.

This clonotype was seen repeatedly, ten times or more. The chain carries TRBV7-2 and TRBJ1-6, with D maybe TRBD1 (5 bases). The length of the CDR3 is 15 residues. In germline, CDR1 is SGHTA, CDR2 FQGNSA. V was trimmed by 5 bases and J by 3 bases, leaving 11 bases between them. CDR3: CASSPGTVYNSPLHF. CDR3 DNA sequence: TGTGCCAGCAGCCCCGGGACCGTCTATAATTCACCCCTCCACTTT.

CDR3 sequence reads: CASTHRGRGPNQPQHF. The CDR3 region has the DNA TGTGCCAGTACTCACAGGGGGCGAGGGCCCAATCAGCCCCAGCATTTT. The chain couples TRBV19 to TRBJ1-5; TRBD1 matches 9 bases. Germline assignment: CDR1 LNHDA and CDR2 SQIVND (reference sequence). Germline trimming cut 7 bases from V and 3 bases from J; bases unmatched to any gene: 10. The CDR3 sequence is 16 residues long.

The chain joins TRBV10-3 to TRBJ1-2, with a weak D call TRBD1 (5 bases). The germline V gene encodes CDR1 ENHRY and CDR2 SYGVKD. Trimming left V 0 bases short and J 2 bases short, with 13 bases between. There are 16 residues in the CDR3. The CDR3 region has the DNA TGTGCCATCAGTGAGTCGGACCCGAGGGACAACTATGGCTACACCTTC. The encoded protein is CAISESDPRDNYGYTF.

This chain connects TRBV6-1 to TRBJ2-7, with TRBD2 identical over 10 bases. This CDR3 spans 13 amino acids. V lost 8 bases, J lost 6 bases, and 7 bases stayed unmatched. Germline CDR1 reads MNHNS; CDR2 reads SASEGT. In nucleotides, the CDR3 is TGTGCCAGCGCCGGGACTAGCGAAAGCGAGCAGTACTTC. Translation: CASAGTSESEQYF.

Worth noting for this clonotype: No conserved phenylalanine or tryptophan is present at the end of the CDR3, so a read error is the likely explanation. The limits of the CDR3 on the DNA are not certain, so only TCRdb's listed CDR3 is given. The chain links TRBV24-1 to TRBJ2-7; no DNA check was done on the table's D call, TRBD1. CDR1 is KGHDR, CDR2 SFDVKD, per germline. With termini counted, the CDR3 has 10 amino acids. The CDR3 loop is CATSFGQFDC.

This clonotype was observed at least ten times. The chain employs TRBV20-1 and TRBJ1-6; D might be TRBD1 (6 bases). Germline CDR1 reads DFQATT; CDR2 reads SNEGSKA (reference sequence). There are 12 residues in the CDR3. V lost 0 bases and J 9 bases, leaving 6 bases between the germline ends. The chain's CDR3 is CSARDRGSPLHF. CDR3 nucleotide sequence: TGCAGTGCTAGAGACAGGGGTTCACCCCTCCACTTT.

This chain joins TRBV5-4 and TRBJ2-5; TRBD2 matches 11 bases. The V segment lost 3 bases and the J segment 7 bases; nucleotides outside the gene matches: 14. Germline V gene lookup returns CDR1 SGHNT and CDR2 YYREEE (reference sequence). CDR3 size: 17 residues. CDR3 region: CASSWGSSGRAEGTQYF. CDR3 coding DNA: TGTGCCAGCAGCTGGGGGAGTAGCGGGAGGGCGGAGGGGACCCAGTACTTC.

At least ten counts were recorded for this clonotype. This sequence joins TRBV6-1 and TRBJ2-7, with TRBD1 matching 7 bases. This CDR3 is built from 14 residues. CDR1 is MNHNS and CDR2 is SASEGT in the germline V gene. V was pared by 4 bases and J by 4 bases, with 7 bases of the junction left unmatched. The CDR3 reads CASSVGGGGYEQYF. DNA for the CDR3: TGTGCCAGCAGTGTAGGGGGCGGCGGGTACGAGCAGTACTTC.

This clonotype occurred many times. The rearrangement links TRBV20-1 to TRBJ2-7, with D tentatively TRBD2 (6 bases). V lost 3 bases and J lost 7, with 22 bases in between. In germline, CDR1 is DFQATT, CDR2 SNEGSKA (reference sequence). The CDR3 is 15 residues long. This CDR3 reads CSASVSAGSGVEQYF. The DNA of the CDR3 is TGCAGTGCTAGTGTATCTGCCGGGAGTGGTGTAGAGCAGTACTTC.